This T cell receptor beta chain is drawn from a study of cytomegalovirus exposure and HLA in healthy donors (dated by TCRdb to about 2017). For the study in its entirety: An earlier analysis of about 530 of the donors reported approximately 280 Gb of sequence data and around 120 million unique TCR beta sequences obtained from some 170 million T cells. About 330 gigabases of sequencing data and 70 million to 95 million unique TCR sequences made up an early release that covered several hundred HLA-typed donors. Of the roughly 400 genotyped donors, 65% to 90% were placed in the genetic ancestry cluster associated with self-reported Caucasian donors. The study aimed to test whether signatures of past pathogen exposure could be identified by cataloging public T cell receptors. Using immunosequencing, the study profiled T cell repertoires from about 650 subjects and related those repertoires to cytomegalovirus serostatus. In addition to the first cohort of approximately 670 subjects, a separate validation cohort of around 110 different subjects was used. To predict cytomegalovirus infection status, the study combined high-throughput TCR immunosequencing, statistical association of individual TCRs with disease status, and machine learning. To study patterns of TCR occurrence, a later analysis re-analyzed previously published TCR beta repertoires from under 750 donors and added high-resolution HLA genotyping. The later analysis used no new phenotypic data to find candidate immune exposures, relying instead on TCR beta sequences and their occurrence across donors. In an earlier analysis of 587 of the donors, high-throughput TCR beta sequencing was used to judge whether each TCR beta V gene segment behaved as functional or pseudogenic. Alongside the repertoire data, information on donor age, sex, ethnicity and CMV serostatus was compiled. Genome-wide SNP genotypes for about three fifths of the roughly 700 donors were used in a later genetic analysis, which treated that subset as a discovery cohort. All discovery cohort repertoires had been generated using a single sequencing platform. Class I and class II HLA loci were covered by the typing at four-digit resolution. The number of donors typed differed by locus, with about 629-630 for A, B, C, DRB1 and DQB1, 522 for DQA1, approximately 570 for DPA1, and some 450 for DPB1. Several DR-DQ haplotypes were handled as single units for association and clustering because linkage in the cohort was strong. Among roughly 370 genotyped donors of the cohort, an average of approximately 250,000 unique TCR beta nucleotide sequences were sequenced per donor, roughly 20% of them non-productive.

The paper as a whole reports these results and caveats: At a false discovery rate of 0.05, a later analysis linked around 15,000 TCR beta sequences to specific HLA alleles. Because the 87-base-pair reads could not distinguish some IMGT-functional V segments, including TRBV6-2 and TRBV6-3, those segments were excluded. Because HLA typing was unavailable for some donors at each locus, only the typed subset was used in association tests. Strong co-occurrence of HLA alleles, especially DR and DQ, made assigning TCR associations to individual alleles difficult. A total of about 180 TCR beta chains were listed by the study as associated with cytomegalovirus. Several of the top co-occurrence clusters appeared to be linked to parvovirus B19, influenza, CMV and Epstein-Barr virus, according to a later analysis. A later genetic analysis associated a missense DCLRE1C variant with V-gene and J-gene trimming of TCR beta chains, and an independent cohort replicated the association. The earlier analysis of some 540 of the donors excluded 15 to 20 rarely observed V segments, including chromosome 9 orphons, because counts were too low. A later analysis found that HLA-associated TCR beta chains were more clonally expanded and had lower generation probabilities than equally common non-associated chains. Most CMV-associated TCR beta chains appeared to be HLA-restricted in a later analysis, and the HLA associations seemed to be driven largely by CMV exposure. A further reported finding was that TCR beta sequences accurately predicted the HLA-A and HLA-B alleles for most subjects in the first cohort. CMV serostatus was the only immune exposure information available for the cohort. A later genetic analysis reported fewer N-insertions in productive TCRs among donors in an Asian-associated ancestry cluster than the roughly 620-donor mean. It was suggested by the authors that the approach could potentially be generalized to other disease states and immunological phenotypes. Only TCR beta chains were sequenced in this cohort, and the absence of alpha or paired-chain data limited detectable features. Three of the identified cytomegalovirus-associated TCR beta chains were confirmed in vitro to be specific for cytomegalovirus antigens. Roughly uniform sequencing depth across donors was assumed in presence/absence analyses, although this assumption may not hold. Most TCR sequences were seen in very few donors, while some public TCRs were found in many individuals. Correlated functional status among segregating V segments might reflect linkage disequilibrium, but an unknown experimental factor could not be ruled out. Cytomegalovirus status was reported to be diagnosed by the classifier with high specificity and sensitivity in both the original and validation cohorts. A later analysis found that TCR association rates varied across HLA loci, with DRB1 alleles showing the most associated TCRs and HLA-C alleles the fewest. The sequencing pipeline was judged likely to have produced a cluster of highly shared sequence variants as a technical artifact. An earlier analysis of several hundred of the donors showed that most TCR beta V segments appeared in productive rearrangements either about 90% or about 30% of the time, which broadly matched IMGT annotations.

Of note for this clone: What this receptor recognizes is not known. No per-base quality is available; no much larger clone lies one base away.

Receptors were amplified or captured by the immunoSEQ multiplex PCR assay. For the multiplex PCR, a mixture combining 60 forward primers for TCR Vbeta segments and 13 reverse primers for TCR Jbeta segments was used. The CDR3 region of rearranged TCR beta genes was amplified from genomic DNA with a multiplex PCR assay. On the Illumina HiSeq System, the amplified TCR beta libraries were sequenced as 87-base-pair reads. The source study handled its data this way. In a later analysis, 70 million to 95 million unique TCR beta chains were counted across the roughly 610 repertoires, and some 10 million of these chains were shared by at least two donors. Raw reads were error-corrected and collapsed into unique sequences with a nearest-neighbor algorithm that merged closely related sequences to remove PCR and sequencing errors. CDR3 sequences were aligned to IMGT reference sequences to assign V, D and J gene segments. For a sequence to be retained, a match of at least six nucleotides to both a V gene segment and a J gene segment was required. A rearrangement counted as productive if the CDR3 had no stop codons and remained in frame with V and J, and every other rearrangement counted as non-productive. CDR3 was defined according to IMGT convention as the region running from the second conserved V-encoded cysteine to the conserved J-encoded phenylalanine. In an earlier analysis of around 570 of the donors, sequences lacking an unambiguous match to a single V gene segment were excluded. An earlier analysis of just under 600 of the donors called V segments functional above 56.7% productive rearrangements and segregating when the between-donor standard deviation exceeded 5%. To diagnose cytomegalovirus status from the catalog of TCR beta chain sequences, a statistical classification framework was built. V and J gene assignment, in a later analysis, came from comparing TCR nucleotide sequences with IMGT/GENE-DB human TR gene sequences. A later analysis assigned CDR3 sequences and most-parsimonious VDJ recombination scenarios with the TCRdist pipeline. In a later analysis, each TCR beta chain was defined by its CDR3 amino acid sequence together with its V-gene family, and reads lacking a unique V-gene family were excluded. To address suspected cross-contamination and a sequencing artifact, a later analysis removed 550 to 750 highly shared, low-generation-probability nucleotide sequences. A later analysis calculated a clonal expansion index for each public chain from normalized within-repertoire ranks of inferred template counts. In a later analysis, generation probabilities were computed with a VDJ recombination model fitted to out-of-frame rearrangements, and the resulting probabilities were checked against IGoR. In a later analysis, hypergeometric tests were used to score TCR-TCR, TCR-HLA and TCR-CMV co-occurrence, with a repertoire-size bias correction applied to TCR pairs. In a later analysis, false discovery rates were estimated by permuting HLA or CMV assignments 20 times. In a later analysis, co-occurring TCRs were grouped using DBSCAN, and TCRdist sequence similarity was added for clustering within HLA-allele-positive subsets. Co-occurrence clustering excluded repertoires with fewer than 30,000 or more than 120,000 public chains, plus five with anomalous nucleotide sharing. TCRdb provides this immuneACCESS table in a form limited to in-frame rearrangements. Some clones are lacking; in checked studies, under half of them reflect an unresolved V gene, and why the rest are absent is not known. V and J calls and clone size are as listed in that table; D and trimming were resolved from the DNA. In all, the sample holds approximately 170,000 clones, and 76% of those were seen once. The ten largest clones represent about 0.8% of the sample.

The cohort was made up of hundreds of healthy bone marrow donors. Cohort members were all nominally healthy when sampled, although unrecorded immune exposures were likely present. The donor tested CMV seronegative, placing the donor among the 300 to 400 seronegative members of the cohort. A peripheral blood sample was provided by each donor, and peripheral blood mononuclear cells were used for TCR beta sequencing. The Qiagen DNeasy Blood Extraction Kit was used to extract genomic DNA from the blood cell samples. From the cysteine through the phenylalanine, the CDR3 covers 14 amino acids. Only the CDR3 DNA stays, 42 bases, in frame from base 1. The germline V gene specifies SGHTA as CDR1 and FQGTGA as CDR2. Trimming leaves V shorter by 2 bases and J shorter by 7 bases, with the junction holding 5 bases beyond the gene matches.

The chain joins TRBV7-3 to TRBJ2-1, and 7 junctional nucleotides match TRBD2. This receptor was taken from a female donor in good health and CMV-seronegative. The specimen sequenced was PBMCs. The base sequence is TGTGCCAGCAGCTTAGTCGGGGGGATAAATGAGCAGTTCTTC. Its translation is CASSLVGGINEQFF. Joined to the reference TRBV7-3 and TRBJ2-1 proteins, this CDR3 gives the full variable domain: GAGVSQTPSNKVTEKGKYVELRCDPISGHTALYWYRQSLGQGPEFLIYFQGTGAADDSGLPNDRFFAVRPEGSVSTLKIQRTERGDSAVYLCASSLVGGINEQFFGPGTRLTVL.